This T cell receptor (beta chain) was observed in a study of CD8 T cells in ankylosing spondylitis. General observations from the study: Several of the motif variants were reported before in synovial fluid and blood from reactive arthritis. Peripheral blood samples showed relatively rare disease-linked clones, and these clones were CD8+. Enrichment of disease-linked clones was reportedly significant in matched ankylosing spondylitis synovial fluid.

V was cut by 8 bases and J by 2 bases, with 12 bases left in between. Per germline, CDR1 SNHLY and CDR2 FYNNEI. The CDR3 spans 13 residues. Library preparation for TCR beta used quantitative 5'-RACE with molecular barcodes. One entry per CDR3 protein, called by TCRdb with MiXCR from the 5' RACE reads. This sample has 200,000 to 300,000 distinct CDR3 sequences, with roughly a tenth found just once. This clonotype was detected many times. Its antigen is undetermined. The receptor's source is a male donor with ankylosing spondylitis or in good health (not recorded which). The chain employs TRBV2 and TRBJ1-1; TRBD1 is a possible D gene (6 bases). The sample comprised blood, either unsorted or a sorted T cell fraction (not recorded which). CDR3 sequence (DNA): TGTGCCAGCCTATTGGGGGCTAACACTGAAGCTTTCTTT. Its protein is CASLLGANTEAFF.